This T cell receptor beta chain emerged from a study of shared clonotypes between healthy human individuals. A deep-level run was used for the assay. Produced via immunoSEQ multiplex PCR; TCRdb's table is partial and in-frame only. The sample has millions of clones; roughly 94% are singletons. CDR3 length equals 13 residues. The germline V gene encodes CDR1 MNHEY and CDR2 SMNVEV (reference sequence). Trimming stripped 3 bases from V and 1 base from J, with 6 bases between. Comments on this clone: Different DNA sequences within this sample yield the same CDR3.

This chain uses TRBV27 with TRBJ1-1, with unresolved D. The receptor was isolated from a man between 18 and 29 years old in good health. The sample comprised naive CD4+ T cells sorted from blood. The subset denotes: CD45RA+ positively selected. The CDR3 DNA follows: TGTGCCAGCAGTTTTCGCGAGAACACTGAAGCTTTCTTT. Translating gives CASSFRENTEAFF.